Included here is one T cell receptor (beta chain) sequence, with context. Time point denoted: pretreatment peripheral blood. Patients' urothelial carcinoma was locally advanced or metastatic. V shed 10 bases, J shed 2 bases, and the junction held 9 bases outside the gene matches. Germline V lookup: CDR1 MNHEY, CDR2 SVGAGI. The CDR3 sequence is 15 residues long. This table comes from immunoSEQ multiplex PCR, and its TCRdb copy is limited to in-frame clones, with some not included. Seen here are 58,000 or so clones, roughly 79% observed once, and the top ten hold 2.5% to 3.5%. The entry originates in a study of PD-L1 blockade in urothelial cancer. For the study at large: Patients began atezolizumab, 1,200 mg intravenously every 3 weeks, in the mid-2010s.

The sample consisted of PBMCs, taken around atezolizumab (anti-PD-L1) treatment. This chain links TRBV6-5 with TRBJ2-3; 10 nucleotides line up with TRBD2. This clonotype was sampled from a man in his 70s with urothelial cancer. CDR3 amino acids: CATQREGRPTDTQYF. The CDR3 region has the DNA TGTGCCACCCAGCGGGAGGGCCGACCCACAGATACGCAGTATTTT.